This T cell receptor beta chain was recorded in a study of CD8+ T cells in alopecia areata. Following extraction, RNA underwent reverse transcription to cDNA, which served as the sequencing template. The protocol was immunoSEQ multiplex PCR, while the TCRdb copy is restricted to in-frame clones and leaves out a portion. The sample holds over 100,000 clones, approximately 49% seen once. There are 15 residues in the CDR3. V lost 1 base to trimming and J lost 5 bases; unmatched junction nucleotides: 5. CDR1 and CDR2 from the germline V gene are PRHDT and FYEKMQ (reference sequence). This TCR was recovered from a human donor with alopecia areata. The sequences come from CD8+ T cells sorted from blood, collected at week 0. V gene TRBV13 combines with J gene TRBJ2-5; 9 bases fit TRBD1. The CDR3 spells CASSLVQGAGETQYF. DNA for the CDR3: TGTGCCAGCAGCTTAGTACAGGGGGCAGGGGAGACCCAGTACTTC.